The entry that follows covers one TCR beta chain sequence. Germline V gene lookup returns CDR1 SGHAT and CDR2 FQNNGV. Unmatched junction bases numbered 7, after V lost 4 bases and J lost 10 bases. This CDR3 has 15 residues. The protocol was immunoSEQ multiplex PCR, while the TCRdb copy is restricted to in-frame clones and leaves out a portion. This sample yields roughly 160,000 clones, of which 84% are seen a single time; approximately 10% belongs to the top ten. The data are from a study of blood T cell repertoires in COVID-19. As for the study in general: The study drew acute and convalescent COVID-19 samples from the United States, Italy and Spain. Sources were T cells, B-cell-depleted T cells, or PBMCs; the material itself was cDNA or gDNA.

The chain has TRBV11-2 and TRBJ1-6; 10 nucleotides agree with TRBD1. The sample taken for sequencing was peripheral blood. This receptor was identified in a man between 70 and 80 years old with active or convalescent COVID-19. The CDR3 here is CASSSFGTGVSPLHF. The CDR3 region has the DNA TGTGCCAGCAGCTCCTTCGGGACAGGGGTGTCACCCCTCCACTTT.